This T cell receptor beta chain was profiled in a study of CD8+CD57+ T cells in acquired aplastic anemia. On the study more broadly: Sorted CD4+ and CD8+ cells gave an average of around 3.3 ug of DNA. On average, healthy donors gave about 10.8 million reads for CD4+ cells.

To note about this clonotype: Its target is unknown.

Overall study results and limits: Significance was not reached for CD8+ Simpson's diversity between patients and controls. The study identified twenty-nine CD8+ CDR3 sequences shared by patients and controls.

Genomic DNA served as template for TCR beta VDJ and CDR3 profiling. TCRdb processed the reads anew with MiXCR; each CDR3 protein has one entry. The sample lists some 42,000 distinct CDR3 sequences, approximately 71% seen once, with 20% to 25% in the top ten. This CDR3 spans 16 amino acids. The ends lost 1 base at V and 6 bases at J; junction bases unmatched: 14. Per the germline V gene, CDR1 is DFQATT and CDR2 is SNEGSKA (reference sequence). The source material was sorted CD4+, CD8+, or CD8+CD57+ T cells (not recorded which) from PBMCs. The TCR originated in a human donor in good health, serving as a control. V gene TRBV20-1 combines with J gene TRBJ2-7; 8 bases agree with TRBD1. Here the CDR3 reads CSARVAYHRTGPEQYF. CDR3 DNA: TGCAGTGCTAGAGTCGCCTACCATCGGACAGGGCCCGAGCAGTACTTC.